This TCR beta chain was documented in a study of blood T cells in healthy people across ages. Study results and limitations: While age rose, TCR beta diversity per million T cells dropped in a roughly linear way.

As concerns this clonotype: Antigen: not known.

Together with a sample-barcoded 5' primer, a J-beta primer mix was included in a second PCR lasting 7 to 11 cycles. Each cDNA was tagged by a template-switch adaptor containing 12 random nucleotides. TCRdb re-derived calls from the 5' RACE reads in MiXCR, one entry per CDR3 protein. This sample yields some 1.6 million distinct CDR3 sequences, of which roughly 30% are seen a single time; about 11% belongs to the top ten. Germline-derived CDR1 and CDR2 are SGHKS and YYEKEE (reference sequence). Trimming cost V 4 bases and J 3 bases, with 13 bases left between them. CDR3 size: 14 residues. The clonotype was recovered from a young woman in good health. The V and J genes are TRBV5-5 and TRBJ2-5; tentatively, D is TRBD2 (6 bases). Sequenced material: blood. DNA for the CDR3: TGTGCCAGCAGCATCGGGACTCGCGAAGAGACCCAGTACTTC. Its translation is CASSIGTREETQYF.